The rows below give T cell receptor beta chains drawn from one sample of a study of blood T cell repertoires in COVID-19. The table came from immunoSEQ multiplex PCR; TCRdb's copy has only in-frame clones and leaves some out. The table has fewer than 350,000 clones, roughly nine tenths seen once. Sequences were obtained from PBMCs or T cells enriched from blood (not recorded which). These receptors were collected from a woman between 35 and 50 years old who had recovered from COVID-19. Both conserved end residues are trimmed from each CDR3.

J gene | V gene | CDR3 protein
TRBJ1-2 | TRBV7-9 | ASSPGETIHGYT
TRBJ2-3 | TRBV7-9 | ASSRSPVDTQY
TRBJ1-3 | TRBV7-2 | ASSPGLMWNTIY
TRBJ1-5 | TRBV7-3 | ASPPGGDAIQPQH
TRBJ2-7 | TRBV9 | ASSSGDDPYEQY
TRBJ2-1 | TRBV15 | ATSRPGTSGRDEQF
TRBJ2-3 | TRBV30 | AWRSGTSGDTQY
TRBJ2-7 | TRBV7-2 | ASSPSGSREQY
TRBJ2-2 | TRBV7-2 | ASSRGYTGELF
TRBJ2-7 | TRBV3-1/TRBV3-2 | ASSHDSYEQY
TRBJ2-2 | TRBV5-4 | ASSLLPGANTGELF
TRBJ1-1 | TRBV3-1/TRBV3-2 | ASSQQGGTEAF
TRBJ2-5 | TRBV18 | ASSRDSQETQY
TRBJ1-2 | TRBV2 | ASSRQGANYGYT
TRBJ1-5 | TRBV7-9 | ASSLGAGRSNQPQH
TRBJ1-5 | TRBV11-2 | ASSLAGGRRSSNQPQH
TRBJ1-5 | TRBV2 | ASSEQGLSNQPQH
TRBJ2-7 | TRBV7-9 | ASSLSSGRFDEQY